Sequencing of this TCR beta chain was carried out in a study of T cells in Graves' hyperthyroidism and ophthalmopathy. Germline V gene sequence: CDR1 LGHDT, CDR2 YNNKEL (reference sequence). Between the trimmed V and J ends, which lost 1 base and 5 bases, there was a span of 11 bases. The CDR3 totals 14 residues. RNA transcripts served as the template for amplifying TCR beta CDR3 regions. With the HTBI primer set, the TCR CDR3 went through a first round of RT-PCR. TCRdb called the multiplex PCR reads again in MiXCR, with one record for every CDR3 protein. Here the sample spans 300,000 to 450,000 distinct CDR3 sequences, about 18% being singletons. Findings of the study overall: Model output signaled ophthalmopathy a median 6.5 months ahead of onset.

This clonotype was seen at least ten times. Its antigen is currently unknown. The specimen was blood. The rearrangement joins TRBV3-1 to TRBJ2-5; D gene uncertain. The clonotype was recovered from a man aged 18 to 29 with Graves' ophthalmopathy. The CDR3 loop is CASSQALEVETQYF. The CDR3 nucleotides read TGTGCCAGCAGCCAAGCGCTAGAGGTGGAGACCCAGTACTTC.